These T cell receptor beta chains were read from a single sample in a study of shared clonotypes between healthy human individuals. Some clones are missing from TCRdb's copy, which holds only in-frame ones; the method was immunoSEQ multiplex PCR. The sample holds about 600,000 clones, 97% seen once. Sequencing was performed on naive CD4+ T cells sorted from blood. These receptors all stem from a woman in her 30s in good health. Both conserved end residues are part of each CDR3. A D gene is named only where the DNA matches it firmly. Size tells how often a clone was seen (once, few, many) or the class of an expanded clone, and some rows leave it out.

v_gene	d_gene	abundance	j_gene	CDR3nt	CDR3aa
TRBV5-1	.	.	TRBJ1-1	TGCGCCAGCAGCAGTGACAGGCGTGAAGCTTTCTTT	CASSSDRREAFF
TRBV2	.	.	TRBJ2-7	TGTGCCAGCAGTGAAGGGGCCCGGGGCGAGCAGTACTTC	CASSEGARGEQYF
TRBV19	.	.	TRBJ1-3	TGTGCCAGTTCAATAGGCGACACACGAAACACCATATATTTT	CASSIGDTRNTIYF
TRBV2	.	.	TRBJ2-5	TGTGCCAGCAGTGAAAGATTCCGGGTCAAAGAGACCCAGTACTTC	CASSERFRVKETQYF
TRBV28	TRBD2	.	TRBJ2-3	TGTGCCAGCAGTTTAGCGGGAGGGAGAACAGATACGCAGTATTTT	CASSLAGGRTDTQYF
TRBV7-3	.	.	TRBJ2-3	TGTGCCAGCAGCTTATGGGGAAGGGATGGCACAGATACGCAGTATTTT	CASSLWGRDGTDTQYF
TRBV10-3	.	.	TRBJ2-2	TGTGCCATCAGTGAAGGTACCGGGGAGCTGTTTTTT	CAISEGTGELFF
TRBV10-3	TRBD1	.	TRBJ2-1	TGTGCCATCAGTGAATCAGGGGGCCTTGAGCAGTTCTTC	CAISESGGLEQFF
TRBV7-9	TRBD2	once	TRBJ2-3	TGTGCCAGCAGCCTAGAGGGACTAGATGATTTGACAGATACGCAGTATTTT	CASSLEGLDDLTDTQYF
TRBV19	.	.	TRBJ1-4	TGTGCCAGTAGTTCGGGGGGTCAACTGTTTTTT	CASSSGGQLFF
TRBV19	TRBD2	.	TRBJ2-1	TGTGCCAGTAGTATTTGGTGGGAGGGTAACAATGAGCAGTTCTTC	CASSIWWEGNNEQFF
TRBV7-9	.	.	TRBJ2-7	TGTGCCAGCCGATCTAGGCCGGGAAACGACCCCCGCTTGGCCTACGAGCAGTACTTC	CASRSRPGNDPRLAYEQYF
TRBV28	TRBD1	.	TRBJ2-7	TGTGCCAGCAAGGGGACAGGGTCTTCCTACGAGCAGTACTTC	CASKGTGSSYEQYF
TRBV7-9	.	.	TRBJ2-7	TGTGCCAGCAGCGATTACAACACCTACGAGCAGTACTTC	CASSDYNTYEQYF
TRBV6-5	.	once	TRBJ2-1	TGTGCCAGCAGTTATCTCGGACCGAGCTCCTACAATGAGCAGTTCTTC	CASSYLGPSSYNEQFF
TRBV19	.	.	TRBJ2-2	TGTGCCAGTAGCACCACCAAGGCCACCGGGGAGCTGTTTTTT	CASSTTKATGELFF
TRBV29-1	TRBD2	.	TRBJ2-2	TGCAGCGTGAGAGGGGGTGCTAGCGGGAGTCGTAGGACCGGGGAGCTGTTTTTT	CSVRGGASGSRRTGELFF
TRBV5-4	TRBD1	.	TRBJ2-6	TGTGCCAGCAGCCACAGGGGCTCTGGGGCCAACGTCCTGACTTTC	CASSHRGSGANVLTF
TRBV28	.	.	TRBJ2-1	TGTGCCAGCAGTGCGCCGTTCGGTGAGCAGTTCTTC	CASSAPFGEQFF
TRBV10-1	TRBD2	.	TRBJ2-2	TGCGCCAGCAGTACTAGCGGGAGCTCGGGCACCGGGGAGCTGTTTTTT	CASSTSGSSGTGELFF
TRBV19	TRBD1	.	TRBJ2-7	TGTGCCAGTAGTGTAATCCGGGACAGGGCCACCTACGAGCAGTACTTC	CASSVIRDRATYEQYF
TRBV4-2	.	.	TRBJ1-1	TGTGCCAGCAGCCCCGGGGGGGGGCCTAATACCGATGAAGCTTTCTTT	CASSPGGGPNTDEAFF
TRBV19	.	.	TRBJ2-7	TGTGCCAGTACGTTTGGGGTCGAGCAGTACTTC	CASTFGVEQYF
TRBV6-1	.	.	TRBJ2-7	TGTGCCAGCAGTGTCGGGCAGTCCTACGAGCAGTACTTC	CASSVGQSYEQYF
TRBV10-2	.	.	TRBJ2-3	TGCGCCAGCAGTGAACGAGATACGCAGTATTTT	CASSERDTQYF
TRBV18	.	.	TRBJ1-1	TGTGCCAGCTCGCCCCTCTCGAGAGGGTTGGACACTGAAGCTTTCTTT	CASSPLSRGLDTEAFF
TRBV6-1	TRBD1	.	TRBJ2-3	TGTGCCAGCAGTGAACCGGGACAGGGCACAGATACGCAGTATTTT	CASSEPGQGTDTQYF
TRBV28	.	.	TRBJ1-4	TGTGCCAGCAGTTCCGAGGATATAGCTGAAAAACTGTTTTTT	CASSSEDIAEKLFF
TRBV7-7	TRBD1	.	TRBJ2-1	TGTGCCAGCAGCCGTTTGACAGGGGGATACAATGAGCAGTTCTTC	CASSRLTGGYNEQFF
TRBV5-1	.	.	TRBJ2-1	TGCGCCAGCAGCGCGACGTCCCGCTCCGCCTACAATGAGCAGTTCTTC	CASSATSRSAYNEQFF
TRBV19	.	.	TRBJ2-4	TGTGCCAGTAGTATCCTCCAACAGGGTAAAAACATTCAGTACTTC	CASSILQQGKNIQYF
TRBV30	.	.	TRBJ2-3	TGTGCCGGAACTGGACTGCGATTTAGAGATACGCAGTATTTT	CAGTGLRFRDTQYF
TRBV19	.	.	TRBJ2-3	TGTGCCAGTAGTAGCGGAGGGCGGGCGCAGTATTTT	CASSSGGRAQYF
TRBV6-4	.	once	TRBJ2-7	TGTGCCAGCAGTGAGTTAACAGTCCCCTACGAGCAGTACTTC	CASSELTVPYEQYF
TRBV6-5	.	.	TRBJ2-1	TGTGCCAGCAGTCGTGCCGGCGTATCCTACAATGAGCAGTTCTTC	CASSRAGVSYNEQFF
TRBV15	.	.	TRBJ2-7	TGTGCCACCAGTCCGGACGGCTACTCCTACGAGCAGTACTTC	CATSPDGYSYEQYF
TRBV9	TRBD2	once	TRBJ2-1	TGTGCCAGCAGCGTTACTAGCGGGATTTACAATGAGCAGTTCTTC	CASSVTSGIYNEQFF
TRBV2	.	.	TRBJ2-4	TGTGCCAGCAGGCCGACAGGAGGGGCCAAAAACATTCAGTACTTC	CASRPTGGAKNIQYF
TRBV28	TRBD1	.	TRBJ1-1	TGTGCCAGCACCTTAGGACAGGGTAAAACTGAAGCTTTCTTT	CASTLGQGKTEAFF
TRBV5-1	.	.	TRBJ2-7	TGCGCCAGCAGCGCTGGCGTTTCGGCTGAGCAGTACTTC	CASSAGVSAEQYF
TRBV29-1	TRBD2	.	TRBJ2-3	TGCAGCGGGAGACTAGCGGGCCCCACAGATACGCAGTATTTT	CSGRLAGPTDTQYF
TRBV19	.	.	TRBJ1-1	TGTGCCAGTAGTAGTCCGGCAGGGGTAACCCCCACTGAAGCTTTCTTT	CASSSPAGVTPTEAFF
TRBV27	.	.	TRBJ1-1	TGTGCCAGCTGGGGAGGGTACACTGAAGCTTTCTTT	CASWGGYTEAFF
TRBV28	TRBD2	.	TRBJ2-1	TGTGCCAGCAGAAGGGGACTAGCGGATTACAATGAGCAGTTCTTC	CASRRGLADYNEQFF
TRBV5-1	.	.	TRBJ1-2	TGCGCCAGCAGCTTATGGGACGCAGACTATGGCTACACCTTC	CASSLWDADYGYTF
TRBV6-5	TRBD2	.	TRBJ2-5	TGTGCCAGCAGGGGGACTAGCGGGACCCAAGAGACCCAGTACTTC	CASRGTSGTQETQYF
TRBV15	.	.	TRBJ2-1	TGTGCCACCAGCCGGAAGGGAGACAATTGGGGTGGTCCCCCCAATGAGCAGTTCTTC	CATSRKGDNWGGPPNEQFF